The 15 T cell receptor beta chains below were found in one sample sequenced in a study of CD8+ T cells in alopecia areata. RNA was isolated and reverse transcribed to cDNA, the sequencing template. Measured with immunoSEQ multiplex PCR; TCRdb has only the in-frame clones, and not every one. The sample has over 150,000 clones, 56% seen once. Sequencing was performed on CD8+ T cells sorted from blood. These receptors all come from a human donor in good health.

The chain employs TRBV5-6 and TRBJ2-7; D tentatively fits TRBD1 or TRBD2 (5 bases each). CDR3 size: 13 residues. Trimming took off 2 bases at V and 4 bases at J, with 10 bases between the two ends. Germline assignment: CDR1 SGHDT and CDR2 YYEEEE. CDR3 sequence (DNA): TGTGCCAGCAGCTTTATGGGGGTATACGAGCAGTACTTC. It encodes CASSFMGVYEQYF.

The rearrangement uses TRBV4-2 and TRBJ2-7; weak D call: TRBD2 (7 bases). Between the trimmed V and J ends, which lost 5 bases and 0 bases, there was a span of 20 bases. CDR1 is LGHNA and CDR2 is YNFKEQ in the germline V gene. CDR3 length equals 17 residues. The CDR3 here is CASSTPGERGASYEQYF. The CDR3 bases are TGTGCCAGCAGCACCCCAGGCGAACGGGGGGCCTCCTACGAGCAGTACTTC.

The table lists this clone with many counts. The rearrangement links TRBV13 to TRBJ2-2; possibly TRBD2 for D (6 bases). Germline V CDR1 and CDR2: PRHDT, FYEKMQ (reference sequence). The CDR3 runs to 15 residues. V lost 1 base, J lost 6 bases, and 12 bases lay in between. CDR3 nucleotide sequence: TGTGCCAGCAGCTTAGCCGGGACTTCATCCGGGGAGCTGTTTTTT. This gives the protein CASSLAGTSSGELFF.

CDR3: CASTARAGSYEQYF. CDR3 sequence (DNA): TGTGCCAGCACCGCCCGGGCCGGGTCCTACGAGCAGTACTTC. The J gene is TRBJ2-7, the V gene TRBV2; D not resolved. Germline V CDR1 and CDR2: SNHLY, FYNNEI. The CDR3 has 14 amino acids. The V end lost 7 bases, the J end lost 1 base, and 14 bases lay between the germline ends.

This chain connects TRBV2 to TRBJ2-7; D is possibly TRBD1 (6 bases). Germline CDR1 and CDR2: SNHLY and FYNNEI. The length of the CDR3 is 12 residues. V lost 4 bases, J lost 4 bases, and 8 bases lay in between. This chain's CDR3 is CASSAGAYEQYF. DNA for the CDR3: TGTGCCAGCAGTGCAGGGGCTTACGAGCAGTACTTC.

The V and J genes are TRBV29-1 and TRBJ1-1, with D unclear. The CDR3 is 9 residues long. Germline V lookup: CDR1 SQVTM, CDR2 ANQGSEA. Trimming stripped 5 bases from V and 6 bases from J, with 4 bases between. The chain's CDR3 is CSVLPEAFF. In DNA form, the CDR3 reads TGCAGCGTTCTCCCTGAAGCTTTCTTT.

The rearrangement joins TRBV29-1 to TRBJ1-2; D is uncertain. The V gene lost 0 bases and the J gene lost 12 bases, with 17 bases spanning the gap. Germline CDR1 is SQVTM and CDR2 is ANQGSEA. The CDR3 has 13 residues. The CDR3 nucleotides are TGCAGCGTTGAAGATGGGTCCCCCGAAAAAGACACCTTC. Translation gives CSVEDGSPEKDTF.

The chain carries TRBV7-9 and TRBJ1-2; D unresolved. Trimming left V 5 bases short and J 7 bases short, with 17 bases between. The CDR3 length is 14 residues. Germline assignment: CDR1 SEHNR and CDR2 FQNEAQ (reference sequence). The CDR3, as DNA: TGTGCCAGCAGCAAGCTGGGCGGATTAGGTGGCTACACCTTC. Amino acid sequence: CASSKLGGLGGYTF.

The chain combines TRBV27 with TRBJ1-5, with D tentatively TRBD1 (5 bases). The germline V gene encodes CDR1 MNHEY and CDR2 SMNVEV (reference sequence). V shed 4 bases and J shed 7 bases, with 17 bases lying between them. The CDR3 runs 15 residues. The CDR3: CASSWTSGGGQPQHF. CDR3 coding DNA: TGTGCCAGCAGTTGGACTTCGGGGGGTGGACAGCCCCAGCATTTT.

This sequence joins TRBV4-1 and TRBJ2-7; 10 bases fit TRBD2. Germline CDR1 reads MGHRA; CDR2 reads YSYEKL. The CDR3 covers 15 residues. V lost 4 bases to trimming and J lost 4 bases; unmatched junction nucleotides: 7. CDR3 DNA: TGCGCCAGCAGCCCACAAGCGGGGGGGATATACGAGCAGTACTTC. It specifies CASSPQAGGIYEQYF.

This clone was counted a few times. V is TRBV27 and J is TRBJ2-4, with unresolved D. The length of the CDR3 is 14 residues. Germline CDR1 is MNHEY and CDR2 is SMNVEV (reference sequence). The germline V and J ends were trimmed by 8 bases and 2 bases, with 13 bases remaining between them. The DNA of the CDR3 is TGTGCCAGCCAGCCAGGAGCATCCAAAAACATTCAGTACTTC. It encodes CASQPGASKNIQYF.

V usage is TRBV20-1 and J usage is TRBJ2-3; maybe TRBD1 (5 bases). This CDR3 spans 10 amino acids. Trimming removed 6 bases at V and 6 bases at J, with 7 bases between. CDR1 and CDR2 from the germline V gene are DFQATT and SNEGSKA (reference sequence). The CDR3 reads CSAHRDTQYF. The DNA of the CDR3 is TGCAGTGCGCACAGGGATACGCAGTATTTT.

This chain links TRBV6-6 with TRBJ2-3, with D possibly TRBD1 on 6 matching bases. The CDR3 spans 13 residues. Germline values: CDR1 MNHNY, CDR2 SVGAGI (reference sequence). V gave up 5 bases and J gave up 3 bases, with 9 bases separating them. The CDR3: CASSDGTTDTQYF. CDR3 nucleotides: TGTGCCAGCAGTGACGGGACAACAGATACGCAGTATTTT.

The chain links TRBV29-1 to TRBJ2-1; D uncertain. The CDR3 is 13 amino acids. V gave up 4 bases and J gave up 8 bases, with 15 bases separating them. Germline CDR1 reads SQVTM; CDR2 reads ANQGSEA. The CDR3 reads CSVVEPSNDEQFF. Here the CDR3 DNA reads TGCAGCGTTGTCGAGCCGTCCAACGATGAGCAGTTCTTC.

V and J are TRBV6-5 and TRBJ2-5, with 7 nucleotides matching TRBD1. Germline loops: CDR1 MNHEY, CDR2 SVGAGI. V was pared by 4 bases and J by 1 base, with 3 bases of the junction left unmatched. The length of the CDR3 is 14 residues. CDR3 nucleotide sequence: TGTGCCAGCAGTTCGAACAGGGGCCAAGAGACCCAGTACTTC. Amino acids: CASSSNRGQETQYF.